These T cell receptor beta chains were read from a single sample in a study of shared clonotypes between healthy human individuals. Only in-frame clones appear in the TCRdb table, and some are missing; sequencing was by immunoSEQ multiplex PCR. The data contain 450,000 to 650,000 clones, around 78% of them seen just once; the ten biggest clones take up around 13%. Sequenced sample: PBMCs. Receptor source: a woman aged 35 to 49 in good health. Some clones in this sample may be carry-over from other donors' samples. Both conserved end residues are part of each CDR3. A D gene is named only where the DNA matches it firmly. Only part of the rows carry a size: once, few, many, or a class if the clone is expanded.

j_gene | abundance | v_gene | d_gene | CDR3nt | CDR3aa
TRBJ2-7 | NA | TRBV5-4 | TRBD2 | TGTGCCAGCACCAATAGCGGGGGGGGTTACGAGCAGTACTTC | CASTNSGGGYEQYF
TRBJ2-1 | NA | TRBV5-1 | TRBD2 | TGCGCCAGCACCTTAGGGCAACTAGCGGGAGTCAGTGAGCAGTTCTTC | CASTLGQLAGVSEQFF
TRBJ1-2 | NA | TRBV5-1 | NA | TGCGCCAGCAGCTTGGAGGGGAATGATGGCTACACCTTC | CASSLEGNDGYTF
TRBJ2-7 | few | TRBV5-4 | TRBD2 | TGTGCCAGCAGCTTGACTAGCGGGAGTAAGGAGCAGTACTTC | CASSLTSGSKEQYF
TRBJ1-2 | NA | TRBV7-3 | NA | TGTGCCAGCAGCAGGGGTCCGCTCTATGGCTACACCTTC | CASSRGPLYGYTF
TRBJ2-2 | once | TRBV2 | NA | TGTGCCAGCAGTGAAGCGCGTTCCCCCGGGGAGCTGTTTTTT | CASSEARSPGELFF
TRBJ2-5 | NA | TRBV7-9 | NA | TGTGCCAGCAGTGGTTCCGGGCTAGCAGGTTCGACCCAGTACTTC | CASSGSGLAGSTQYF
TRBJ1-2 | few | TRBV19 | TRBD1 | TGTGCCAGTAGTTCCGGGACAGGTTCCTATGGCTACACCTTC | CASSSGTGSYGYTF
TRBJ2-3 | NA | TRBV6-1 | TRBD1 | TGTGCCACCCAACAGGGGGCGTTCACAGATACGCAGTATTTT | CATQQGAFTDTQYF
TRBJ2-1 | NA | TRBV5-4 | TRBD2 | TGTGCCAGCAGCCTAAGCGGGAGTGGGTACAATGAGCAGTTCTTC | CASSLSGSGYNEQFF
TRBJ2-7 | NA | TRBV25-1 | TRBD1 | TGTGCCAGCAGCTTAGGCGGACAGGCGGACGAGCAGTACTTC | CASSLGGQADEQYF
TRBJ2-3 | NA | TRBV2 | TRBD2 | TGTGCCAGCATTACTAGCGGCACAGATACGCAGTATTTT | CASITSGTDTQYF
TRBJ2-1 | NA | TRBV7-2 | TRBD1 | TGTGCCAGCTCCCCGACAGGGACGGGCTACAATGAGCAGTTCTTC | CASSPTGTGYNEQFF
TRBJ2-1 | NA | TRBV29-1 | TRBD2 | TGCAGCGTTTCCGGGACTAGCGTTTACAATGAGCAGTTCTTC | CSVSGTSVYNEQFF